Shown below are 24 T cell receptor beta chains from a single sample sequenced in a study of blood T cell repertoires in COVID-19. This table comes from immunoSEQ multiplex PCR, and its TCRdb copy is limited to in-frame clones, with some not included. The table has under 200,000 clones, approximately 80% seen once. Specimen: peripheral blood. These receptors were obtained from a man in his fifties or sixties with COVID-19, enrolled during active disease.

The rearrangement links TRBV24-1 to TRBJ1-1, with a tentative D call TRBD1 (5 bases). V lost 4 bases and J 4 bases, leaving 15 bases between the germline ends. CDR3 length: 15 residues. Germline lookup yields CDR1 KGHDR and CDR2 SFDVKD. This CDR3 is CATSDSRGGVTEAFF. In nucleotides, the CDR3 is TGTGCCACCAGTGACTCGAGGGGAGGGGTCACTGAAGCTTTCTTT.

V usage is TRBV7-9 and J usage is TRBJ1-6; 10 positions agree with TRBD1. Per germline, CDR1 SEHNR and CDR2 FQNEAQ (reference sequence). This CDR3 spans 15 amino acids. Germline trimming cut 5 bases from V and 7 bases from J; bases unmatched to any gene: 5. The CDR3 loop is CASSPWDRGNSPLHF. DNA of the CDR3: TGTGCCAGCAGCCCGTGGGACAGGGGCAATTCACCCCTCCACTTT. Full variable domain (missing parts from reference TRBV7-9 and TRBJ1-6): DTGVSQNPRHKITKRGQNVTFRCDPISEHNRLYWYRQTLGQGPEFLTYFQNEAQLEKSRLLSDRFSAERPKGSFSTLEIQRTEQGDSAMYLCASSPWDRGNSPLHFGNGTRLTVT.

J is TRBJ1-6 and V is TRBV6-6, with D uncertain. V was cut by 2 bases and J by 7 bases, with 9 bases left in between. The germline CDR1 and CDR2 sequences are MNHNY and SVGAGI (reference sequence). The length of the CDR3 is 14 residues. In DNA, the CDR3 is TGTGCCAGCAGTTACGGCAGACTCAATTCACCCCTCCACTTT. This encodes CASSYGRLNSPLHF.

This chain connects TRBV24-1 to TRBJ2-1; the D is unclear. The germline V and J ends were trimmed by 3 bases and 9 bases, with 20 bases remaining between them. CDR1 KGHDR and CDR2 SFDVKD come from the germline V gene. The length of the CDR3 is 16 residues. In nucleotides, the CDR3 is TGTGCCACCAGTGATCCCGGTCCTTCGGCGCGGTCTGAGCAGTTCTTC. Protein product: CATSDPGPSARSEQFF.

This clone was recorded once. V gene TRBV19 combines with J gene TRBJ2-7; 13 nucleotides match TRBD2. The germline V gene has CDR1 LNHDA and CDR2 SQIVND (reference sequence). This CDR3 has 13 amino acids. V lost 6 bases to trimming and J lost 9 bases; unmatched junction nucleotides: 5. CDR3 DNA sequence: TGTGCCAGTAGGGGGACTAGCGGGGTCCGGCAGTACTTC. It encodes CASRGTSGVRQYF.

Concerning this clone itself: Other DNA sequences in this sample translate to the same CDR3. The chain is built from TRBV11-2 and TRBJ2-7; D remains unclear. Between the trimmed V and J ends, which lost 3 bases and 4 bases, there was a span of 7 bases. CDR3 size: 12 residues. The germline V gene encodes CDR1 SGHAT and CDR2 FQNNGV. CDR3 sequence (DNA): TGTGCCAGCAGCTTGTCGAGGTACGAGCAGTACTTC. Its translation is CASSLSRYEQYF.

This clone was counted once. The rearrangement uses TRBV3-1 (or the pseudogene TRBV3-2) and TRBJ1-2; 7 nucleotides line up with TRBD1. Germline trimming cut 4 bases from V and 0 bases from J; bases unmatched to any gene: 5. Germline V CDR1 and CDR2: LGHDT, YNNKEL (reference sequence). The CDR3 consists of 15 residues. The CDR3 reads CASSPGTVANYGYTF. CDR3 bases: TGTGCCAGCAGCCCCGGGACAGTAGCTAACTATGGCTACACCTTC.

The DNA of the CDR3 is TGTGCCAGCAGTGCCGAAACAGGAAAGATCGGGGAGCTGTTTTTT. As protein: CASSAETGKIGELFF. The gene calls are TRBV2 and TRBJ2-2, with D perhaps TRBD1 (5 bases). Germline values: CDR1 SNHLY, CDR2 FYNNEI. V lost 4 bases, J lost 7 bases, and 16 bases lay in between. The CDR3 runs 15 residues.

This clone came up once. The CDR3 DNA reads as TGCGCCAGCAGCATGGACAGGGGTGGAAATCAGCCCCAGCATTTT. It encodes CASSMDRGGNQPQHF. The V gene is TRBV23-1, the J gene TRBJ1-5; 9 bases map to TRBD1. TRBV23-1 is labeled an ORF, and its function is uncertain. The CDR3 is made up of 15 amino acids. Germline trimming cut 6 bases from V and 4 bases from J; bases unmatched to any gene: 7.

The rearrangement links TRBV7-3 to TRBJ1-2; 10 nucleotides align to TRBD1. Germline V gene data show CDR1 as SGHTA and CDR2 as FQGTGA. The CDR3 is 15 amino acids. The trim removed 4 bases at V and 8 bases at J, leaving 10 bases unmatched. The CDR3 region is CASSSQGGQGTGYTF. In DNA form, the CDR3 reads TGTGCCAGCAGCTCCCAGGGGGGACAGGGGACCGGCTACACCTTC.

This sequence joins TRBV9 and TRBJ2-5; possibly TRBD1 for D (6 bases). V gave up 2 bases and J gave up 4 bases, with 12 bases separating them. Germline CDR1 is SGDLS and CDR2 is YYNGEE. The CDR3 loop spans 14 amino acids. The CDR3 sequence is CASSVSTGSETQYF. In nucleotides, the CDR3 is TGTGCCAGCAGCGTGTCAACAGGGTCAGAGACCCAGTACTTC.

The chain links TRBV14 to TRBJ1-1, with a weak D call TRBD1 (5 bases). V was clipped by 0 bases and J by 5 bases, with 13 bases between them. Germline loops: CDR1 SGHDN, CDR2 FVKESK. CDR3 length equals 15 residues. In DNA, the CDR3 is TGTGCCAGCAGCCAAGACTCGACAGAGAGGACTGAAGCTTTCTTT. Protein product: CASSQDSTERTEAFF.

This chain's CDR3 is CASSPGTGTYEQYF. CDR3 DNA: TGTGCCAGCAGCCCCGGGACAGGGACCTACGAGCAGTACTTC. This chain uses TRBV7-9 with TRBJ2-7; the match to TRBD1 covers 9 bases. Germline CDR1 is SEHNR and CDR2 is FQNEAQ (reference sequence). The trim removed 5 bases at V and 2 bases at J, leaving 4 bases unmatched. The CDR3 is 14 amino acids.

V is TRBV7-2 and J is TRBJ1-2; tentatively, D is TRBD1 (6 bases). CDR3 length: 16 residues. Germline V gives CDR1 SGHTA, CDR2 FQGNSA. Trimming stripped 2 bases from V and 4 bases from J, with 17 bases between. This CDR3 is CASSLFLGTRIYGYTF. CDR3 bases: TGTGCCAGCAGCTTATTTCTCGGGACACGGATCTATGGCTACACCTTC.

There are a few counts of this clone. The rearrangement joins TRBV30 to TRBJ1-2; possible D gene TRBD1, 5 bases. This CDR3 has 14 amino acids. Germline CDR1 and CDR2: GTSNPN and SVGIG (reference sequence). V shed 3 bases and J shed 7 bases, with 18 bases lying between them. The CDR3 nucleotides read TGTGCCTGGAGGTCAGGGCTGCCCGGGTCTGGCTACACCTTC. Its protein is CAWRSGLPGSGYTF.

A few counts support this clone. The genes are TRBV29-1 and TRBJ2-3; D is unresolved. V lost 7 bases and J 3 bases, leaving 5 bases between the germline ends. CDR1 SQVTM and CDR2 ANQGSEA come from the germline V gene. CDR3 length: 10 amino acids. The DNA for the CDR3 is TGCAGCGGCGCTACAGATACGCAGTATTTT. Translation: CSGATDTQYF.

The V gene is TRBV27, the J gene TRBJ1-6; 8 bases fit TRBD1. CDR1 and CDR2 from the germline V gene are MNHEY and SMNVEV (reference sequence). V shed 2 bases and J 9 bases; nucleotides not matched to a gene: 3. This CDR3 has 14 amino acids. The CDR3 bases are TGTGCCAGCAGTTTAACAGGGGGGGGTTCACCCCTCCACTTT. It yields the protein CASSLTGGGSPLHF.

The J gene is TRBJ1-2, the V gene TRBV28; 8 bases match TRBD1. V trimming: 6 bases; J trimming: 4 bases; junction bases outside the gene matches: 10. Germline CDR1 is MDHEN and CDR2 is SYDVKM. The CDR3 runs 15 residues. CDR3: CASRGTRTGFYGYTF. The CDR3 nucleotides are TGTGCCAGCAGGGGGACCCGGACAGGGTTCTATGGCTACACCTTC.

The CDR3 is CASSPGGGSADTQYF. The CDR3 DNA reads as TGTGCCAGCAGCCCCGGGGGGGGGTCGGCCGATACGCAGTATTTT. This chain links TRBV3-1 (or the pseudogene TRBV3-2) with TRBJ2-3, with TRBD2 matching 8 bases. The ends lost 4 bases at V and 6 bases at J; junction bases unmatched: 9. This CDR3 is 15 amino acids long. Looked up from germline, CDR1 is LGHDT and CDR2 is YNNKEL (reference sequence).

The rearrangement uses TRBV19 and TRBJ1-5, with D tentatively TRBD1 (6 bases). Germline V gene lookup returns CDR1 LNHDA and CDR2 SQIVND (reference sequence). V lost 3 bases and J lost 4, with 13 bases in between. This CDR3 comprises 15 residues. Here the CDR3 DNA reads TGTGCCAGTAGTATGGGGACAAACATAAATCAGCCCCAGCATTTT. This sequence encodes CASSMGTNINQPQHF.

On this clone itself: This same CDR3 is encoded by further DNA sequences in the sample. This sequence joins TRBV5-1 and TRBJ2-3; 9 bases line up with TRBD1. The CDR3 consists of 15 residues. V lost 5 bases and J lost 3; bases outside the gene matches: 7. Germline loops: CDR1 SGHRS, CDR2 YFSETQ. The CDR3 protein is CASSSGTGSTDTQYF. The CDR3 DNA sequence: TGCGCCAGCAGTTCCGGGACAGGGTCTACAGATACGCAGTATTTT.

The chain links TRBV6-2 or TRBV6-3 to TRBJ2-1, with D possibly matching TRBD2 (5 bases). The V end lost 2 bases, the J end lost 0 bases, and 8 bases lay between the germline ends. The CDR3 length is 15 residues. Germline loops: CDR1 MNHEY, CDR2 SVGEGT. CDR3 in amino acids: CASSYGGPSYNEQFF. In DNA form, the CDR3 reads TGTGCCAGCAGTTACGGCGGGCCCTCCTACAATGAGCAGTTCTTC.

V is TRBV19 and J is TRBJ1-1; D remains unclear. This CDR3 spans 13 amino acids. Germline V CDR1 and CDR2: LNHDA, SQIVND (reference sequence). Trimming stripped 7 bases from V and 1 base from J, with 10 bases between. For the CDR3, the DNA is TGTGCCAGTACCTTCGAGGCGAACACTGAAGCTTTCTTT. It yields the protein CASTFEANTEAFF.

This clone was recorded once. Here the CDR3 reads CASSLEQGANGYTF. CDR3 coding DNA: TGTGCCAGCAGCTTGGAACAGGGGGCTAATGGCTACACCTTC. The J gene is TRBJ1-2, the V gene TRBV5-4; the match to TRBD1 covers 9 bases. From germline, CDR1 is SGHNT and CDR2 YYREEE (reference sequence). The CDR3 has 14 amino acids. With 0 bases clipped from V and 6 bases from J, the junction kept 3 bases outside the gene matches.